The 25 T cell receptor beta chains in this list originate from one sample, sequenced in a study of blood T cell repertoires in COVID-19 (TCRdb year 2020). Library construction relied on the immunoSEQ multiplex PCR assay. Drawn from immuneACCESS, this table holds only the in-frame rearrangements with V and J called that TCRdb kept. Clones are partly lost; checked studies trace under half to an unresolved V gene and leave the rest unexplained. Counted in this sample were about 190,000 clones; roughly 89% of them appeared once. 0.62% of the sample is in the top ten clones. The sample consisted of peripheral blood. These TCRs come from a man aged 50-59 years with acute or convalescent COVID-19.

The CDR3 sequence is CASSLKWGTSRTGELFF. The CDR3 DNA reads TGTGCCAGCAGCTTAAAGTGGGGGACTAGTCGGACCGGGGAGCTGTTTTTT. The chain has TRBV7-2 and TRBJ2-2; TRBD2 agrees at 8 bases. Germline lookup yields CDR1 SGHTA and CDR2 FQGNSA. Trimming took 2 bases from V and 5 from J; bases not matched to a gene: 10. This CDR3 contains 17 residues. Based on the CDR3 plus reference TRBV7-2 and TRBJ2-2, the full variable domain is GAGVSQSPSNKVTEKGKDVELRCDPISGHTALYWYRQSLGQGLEFLIYFQGNSAPDKSGLPSDRFSAERTGGSVSTLTIQRTQQEDSAVYLCASSLKWGTSRTGELFFGEGSRLTVL.

The J gene is TRBJ1-4, the V gene TRBV11-2, with TRBD1 as a possible D gene (6 bases). CDR3 length equals 13 residues. Trimming stripped 7 bases from V and 7 bases from J, with 13 bases between. Germline V gene sequence: CDR1 SGHAT, CDR2 FQNNGV. CDR3 DNA sequence: TGTGCCAGCACCAATTACAGGGTTGAAAAACTGTTTTTT. Protein: CASTNYRVEKLFF.

This clone was seen just once. The V gene is TRBV3-1 (or the pseudogene TRBV3-2), the J gene TRBJ2-7; the match to TRBD2 covers 10 bases. V was pared by 1 base and J by 4 bases, with 1 base of the junction left unmatched. The CDR3 runs 14 residues. The germline CDR1 and CDR2 sequences are LGHDT and YNNKEL (reference sequence). CDR3 sequence (DNA): TGTGCCAGCAGCCAAGCTAGCGGGAGATACGAGCAGTACTTC. This sequence encodes CASSQASGRYEQYF.

V usage is TRBV28 and J usage is TRBJ2-3, with unresolved D. Germline V gene lookup returns CDR1 MDHEN and CDR2 SYDVKM. The V end was cut by 6 bases, the J end by 2 bases, with 9 bases between. The length of the CDR3 is 13 residues. CDR3 amino acids: CASSRGSTDTQYF. CDR3 nucleotides: TGTGCCAGCAGCCGCGGATCCACAGATACGCAGTATTTT.

The chain joins TRBV11-2 to TRBJ2-3; possibly TRBD2 for D (6 bases). CDR1 and CDR2 from the germline V gene are SGHAT and FQNNGV. The length of the CDR3 is 13 residues. The ends were cut back, 5 bases at V and 4 bases at J, with 10 bases in the middle. As DNA, the CDR3 is TGTGCCAGCAGCCGGGGACTTCCAGATACGCAGTATTTT. This sequence encodes CASSRGLPDTQYF.

In its sample, this clone was seen a few times. J is TRBJ1-3 and V is TRBV11-3; D is uncertain. The germline gives CDR1 SGHNT, CDR2 YENEEA. This CDR3 contains 15 residues. Between the trimmed V and J ends, which lost 0 bases and 2 bases, there was a span of 8 bases. The CDR3 loop is CASSLDSSAGNTIYF. The CDR3 coding sequence is TGTGCCAGCAGCTTAGATTCGTCAGCTGGAAACACCATATATTTT.

The chain combines TRBV28 with TRBJ1-1; no reliable D call. Germline values: CDR1 MDHEN, CDR2 SYDVKM. This CDR3 has 11 amino acids. V shed 6 bases and J shed 8 bases, with 10 bases lying between them. CDR3 loop: CASRRTQEAFF. The CDR3 nucleotides are TGTGCCAGCAGACGAACACAAGAAGCTTTCTTT. Filled out from reference TRBV28 and TRBJ1-1, the complete variable domain reads DVKVTQSSRYLVKRTGEKVFLECVQDMDHENMFWYRQDPGLGLRLIYFSYDVKMKEKGDIPEGYSVSREKKERFSLILESASTNQTSMYLCASRRTQEAFFGQGTRLTVV.

The chain recombines TRBV6-5 with TRBJ1-2; 7 positions agree with TRBD1. V trimming: 6 bases; J trimming: 0 bases; junction bases outside the gene matches: 7. There are 15 residues in the CDR3. Germline-derived CDR1 and CDR2 are MNHEY and SVGAGI. CDR3 in DNA: TGTGCCAGCAGAAGTCTCGGACAGGCTAACTATGGCTACACCTTC. Amino acid sequence: CASRSLGQANYGYTF.

The CDR3 DNA sequence: TGTGCCACCAGAACCGGGACAGGGGGCATAAATGAGCAGTTCTTC. It codes for CATRTGTGGINEQFF. This chain joins TRBV24-1 and TRBJ2-1; 12 nucleotides line up with TRBD1. Trimming cost V 7 bases and J 7 bases; bases outside gene matches: 7. The CDR3 is made up of 15 amino acids. Germline CDR1 KGHDR, CDR2 SFDVKD.

J is TRBJ1-5 and V is TRBV19, with D unclear. This CDR3 is built from 15 residues. From germline, CDR1 is LNHDA and CDR2 SQIVND (reference sequence). V dropped 5 bases and J dropped 2 bases, with 13 bases sitting between them. This CDR3 reads CASSLSGKGNQPQHF. CDR3 in DNA: TGTGCCAGTAGTTTGTCGGGTAAGGGCAATCAGCCCCAGCATTTT.

The rearrangement joins TRBV30 to TRBJ1-4, with a tentative D call TRBD1 (6 bases). This CDR3 has 11 residues. Germline-derived CDR1 and CDR2 are GTSNPN and SVGIG (reference sequence). V lost 0 bases, J lost 14 bases, and 10 bases lay in between. The CDR3 protein is CAWSVGGGLFF. In nucleotides, the CDR3 is TGTGCCTGGAGTGTAGGGGGGGGGCTGTTTTTT.

The CDR3 DNA follows: TGTGCCAGCAGGCCTTACAGGGCCGGGGCCAACGTCCTGACTTTC. Amino acid sequence: CASRPYRAGANVLTF. The rearrangement joins TRBV6-5 to TRBJ2-6; tentative D call: TRBD1 (6 bases). CDR3 size: 15 residues. Germline assignment: CDR1 MNHEY and CDR2 SVGAGI. The V gene lost 6 bases and the J gene lost 4 bases, with 13 bases spanning the gap.

V usage is TRBV15 and J usage is TRBJ1-1; the D gene is possibly TRBD1 (6 bases). V shed 1 base and J shed 3 bases, with 9 bases lying between them. The CDR3 covers 14 residues. CDR1 LNHNV and CDR2 YYDKDF come from the germline V gene (reference sequence). The chain's CDR3 is CATSRGGGDTEAFF. Written as DNA, the CDR3 is TGTGCCACCAGCAGAGGCGGGGGCGACACTGAAGCTTTCTTT.

The chain combines TRBV19 with TRBJ1-4; D is perhaps TRBD1 (5 bases). The germline CDR1 and CDR2 sequences are LNHDA and SQIVND (reference sequence). V was trimmed by 4 bases and J by 0 bases, leaving 9 bases between them. The CDR3 runs 15 residues. The CDR3 sequence is CASSRRQSTNEKLFF. DNA for the CDR3: TGTGCCAGTAGTAGAAGACAGTCAACTAATGAAAAACTGTTTTTT.

This chain uses TRBV7-8 with TRBJ1-4; 8 nucleotides align to TRBD1. Germline CDR1 reads SGHVS; CDR2 reads FQNEAQ. This CDR3 is built from 17 residues. With 5 bases clipped from V and 7 bases from J, the junction kept 15 bases outside the gene matches. The CDR3 loop reads CASSLRGQTGATEKLFF. DNA for the CDR3: TGTGCCAGCAGCCTTAGGGGACAGACAGGGGCGACTGAAAAACTGTTTTTT.

This clone was found a few times. The chain has TRBV7-9 and TRBJ2-7; a weak D match, TRBD2 (5 bases). Germline CDR1 SEHNR, CDR2 FQNEAQ (reference sequence). The CDR3 is 15 residues long. Trimming shortened V by 2 bases and J by 4 bases, and 15 bases separated the two germline ends. CDR3 amino acids: CASSLSGSGGYEQYF. The CDR3 DNA reads as TGTGCCAGCAGCTTATCTGGGAGCGGCGGGTACGAGCAGTACTTC.

The chain uses TRBV28 and TRBJ2-3; 8 bases map to TRBD1. The CDR3 is 14 amino acids. Germline V CDR1 and CDR2: MDHEN, SYDVKM. V lost 3 bases and J lost 6; bases outside the gene matches: 5. As DNA, the CDR3 is TGTGCCAGCAGTTTCAGCCAGGGGGCCGATACGCAGTATTTT. Protein: CASSFSQGADTQYF.

The chain employs TRBV19 and TRBJ2-7; 7 bases match TRBD1. The length of the CDR3 is 15 residues. The germline CDR1 and CDR2 sequences are LNHDA and SQIVND (reference sequence). Germline trimming cut 6 bases from V and 5 bases from J; bases unmatched to any gene: 13. This CDR3 reads CASRSSRQGNNEQYF. The CDR3 nucleotides read TGTGCCAGTAGGAGTTCCAGACAGGGTAACAACGAGCAGTACTTC. Together with reference TRBV19 and TRBJ2-7, the CDR3 gives the full variable domain: DGGITQSPKYLFRKEGQNVTLSCEQNLNHDAMYWYRQDPGQGLRLIYYSQIVNDFQKGDIAEGYSVSREKKESFPLTVTSAQKNPTAFYLCASRSSRQGNNEQYFGPGTRLTVT.

The chain combines TRBV4-1 with TRBJ1-3; 7 bases align to TRBD1. Germline CDR1 is MGHRA and CDR2 is YSYEKL. Trimming at V came to 3 bases and at J to 0 bases, leaving 11 bases not matched to a gene. The CDR3 runs 18 residues. The CDR3 loop reads CASSQSRDSFSSGNTIYF. CDR3 bases: TGCGCCAGCAGCCAGTCAAGGGACAGTTTCAGCTCTGGAAACACCATATATTTT.

The chain combines TRBV6-5 with TRBJ2-2; D may be TRBD2 (5 bases). The CDR3 is 13 residues long. The V gene lost 2 bases and the J gene lost 6 bases, with 7 bases spanning the gap. Germline V gives CDR1 MNHEY, CDR2 SVGAGI. In DNA, the CDR3 is TGTGCCAGCAGTTACCCGGGGTCCGGGGAGCTGTTTTTT. It is translated as CASSYPGSGELFF.

This chain connects TRBV28 to TRBJ2-3; 10 nucleotides match TRBD1. CDR3 size: 13 residues. CDR1 MDHEN and CDR2 SYDVKM come from the germline V gene. Trimming at V came to 6 bases and at J to 5 bases, leaving 2 bases not matched to a gene. As DNA, the CDR3 is TGTGCCAGCAGACGGACAGGGGGAGATACGCAGTATTTT. It yields the protein CASRRTGGDTQYF.

DNA for the CDR3: TGTGCCAGCAGCGTAGGCGGGGGGGTTTCAGATACGCAGTATTTT. Its translation is CASSVGGGVSDTQYF. The chain links TRBV9 to TRBJ2-3; 9 bases are shared with TRBD2. The length of the CDR3 is 15 residues. Germline values: CDR1 SGDLS, CDR2 YYNGEE. Germline trimming cut 0 bases from V and 4 bases from J; bases unmatched to any gene: 3.

The V gene is TRBV10-1, the J gene TRBJ2-1; 16 nucleotides agree with TRBD2. The CDR3 consists of 17 residues. In germline, CDR1 is WNHNN, CDR2 SYGVQD (reference sequence). J lost 8 bases, V lost 6 bases, and 10 bases had no gene match. The CDR3 here is CASSVGTSGRALDEQFF. The CDR3 DNA reads TGCGCCAGCAGCGTCGGGACTAGCGGGAGGGCCTTAGATGAGCAGTTCTTC.

The chain couples TRBV9 to TRBJ1-6; maybe TRBD1 (5 bases). Germline values: CDR1 SGDLS, CDR2 YYNGEE. The CDR3 is 17 residues long. Trimming stripped 0 bases from V and 2 bases from J, with 12 bases between. CDR3 in DNA: TGTGCCAGCAGCGTAGAAGGGGAAGGGACCTATAATTCACCCCTCCACTTT. It yields the protein CASSVEGEGTYNSPLHF.

The chain joins TRBV28 to TRBJ1-1; weak D call: TRBD1 (5 bases). The CDR3 is 14 amino acids. Trimming pared 6 bases from V and 5 bases from J, leaving 16 bases between. Germline V lookup: CDR1 MDHEN, CDR2 SYDVKM. The CDR3 loop reads CASSPLQGRTEAFF. CDR3 bases: TGTGCCAGCAGCCCCCTTCAGGGAAGAACTGAAGCTTTCTTT.